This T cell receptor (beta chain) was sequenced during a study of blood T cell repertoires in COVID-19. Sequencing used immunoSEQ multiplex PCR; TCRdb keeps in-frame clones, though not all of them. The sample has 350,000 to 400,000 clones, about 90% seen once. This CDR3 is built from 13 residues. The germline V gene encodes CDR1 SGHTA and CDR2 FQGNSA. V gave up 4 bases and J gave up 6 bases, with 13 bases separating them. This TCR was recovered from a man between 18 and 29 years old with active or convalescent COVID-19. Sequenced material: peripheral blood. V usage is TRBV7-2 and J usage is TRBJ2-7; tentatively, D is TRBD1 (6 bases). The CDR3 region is CASSSQGFGEQYF. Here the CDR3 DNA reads TGTGCCAGCAGCTCACAGGGTTTTGGCGAGCAGTACTTC.